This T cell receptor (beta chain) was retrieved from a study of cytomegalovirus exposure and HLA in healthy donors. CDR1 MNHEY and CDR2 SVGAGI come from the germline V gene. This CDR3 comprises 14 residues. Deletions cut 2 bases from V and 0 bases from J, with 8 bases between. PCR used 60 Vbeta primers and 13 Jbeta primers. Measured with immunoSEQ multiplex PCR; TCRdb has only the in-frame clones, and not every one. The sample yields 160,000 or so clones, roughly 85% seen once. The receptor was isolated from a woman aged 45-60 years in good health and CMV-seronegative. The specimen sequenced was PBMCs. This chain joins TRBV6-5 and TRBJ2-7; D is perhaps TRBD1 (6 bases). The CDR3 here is CASSYQGSSYEQYF. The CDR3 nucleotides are TGTGCCAGCAGTTACCAGGGGAGCTCCTACGAGCAGTACTTC.